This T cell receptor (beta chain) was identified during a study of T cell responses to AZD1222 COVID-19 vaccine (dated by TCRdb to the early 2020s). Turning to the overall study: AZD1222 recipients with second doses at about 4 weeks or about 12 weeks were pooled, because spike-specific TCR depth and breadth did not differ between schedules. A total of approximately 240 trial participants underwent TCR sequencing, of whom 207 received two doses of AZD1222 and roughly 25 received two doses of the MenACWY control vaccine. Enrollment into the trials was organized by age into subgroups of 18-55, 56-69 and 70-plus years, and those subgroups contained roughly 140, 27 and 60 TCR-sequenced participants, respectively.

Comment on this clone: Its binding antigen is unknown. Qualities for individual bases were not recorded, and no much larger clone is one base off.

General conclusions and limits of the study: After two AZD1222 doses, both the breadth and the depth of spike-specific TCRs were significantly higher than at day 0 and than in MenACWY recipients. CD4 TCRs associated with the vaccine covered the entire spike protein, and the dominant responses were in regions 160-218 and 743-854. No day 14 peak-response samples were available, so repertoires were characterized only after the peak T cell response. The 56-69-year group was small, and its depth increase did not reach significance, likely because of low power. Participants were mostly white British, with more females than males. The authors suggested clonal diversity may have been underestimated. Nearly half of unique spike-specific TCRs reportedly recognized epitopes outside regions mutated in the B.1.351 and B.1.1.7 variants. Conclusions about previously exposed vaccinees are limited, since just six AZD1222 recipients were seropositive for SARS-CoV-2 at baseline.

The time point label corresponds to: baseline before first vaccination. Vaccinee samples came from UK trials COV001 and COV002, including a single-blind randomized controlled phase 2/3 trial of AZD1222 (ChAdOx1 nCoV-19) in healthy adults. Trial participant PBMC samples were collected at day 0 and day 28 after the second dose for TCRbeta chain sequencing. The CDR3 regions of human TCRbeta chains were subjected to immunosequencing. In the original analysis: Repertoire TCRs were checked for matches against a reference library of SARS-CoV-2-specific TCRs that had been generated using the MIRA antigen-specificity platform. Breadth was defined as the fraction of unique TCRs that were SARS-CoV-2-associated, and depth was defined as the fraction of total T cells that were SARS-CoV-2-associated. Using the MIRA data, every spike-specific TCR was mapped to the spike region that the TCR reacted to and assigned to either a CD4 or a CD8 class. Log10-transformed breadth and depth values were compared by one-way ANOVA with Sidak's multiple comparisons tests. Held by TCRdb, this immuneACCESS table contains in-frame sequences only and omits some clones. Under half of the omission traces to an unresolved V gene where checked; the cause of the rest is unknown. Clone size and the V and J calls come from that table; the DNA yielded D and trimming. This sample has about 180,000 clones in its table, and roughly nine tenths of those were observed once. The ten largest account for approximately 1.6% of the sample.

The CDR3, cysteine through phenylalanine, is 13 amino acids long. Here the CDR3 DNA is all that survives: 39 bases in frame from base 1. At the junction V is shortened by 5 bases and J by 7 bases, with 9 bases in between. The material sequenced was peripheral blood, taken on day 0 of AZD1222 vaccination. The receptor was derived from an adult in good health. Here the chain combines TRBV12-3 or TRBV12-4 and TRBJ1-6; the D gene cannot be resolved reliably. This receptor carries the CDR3 CASSRTVNSPLHF. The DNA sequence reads TGTGCCAGCAGTCGGACGGTGAATTCACCCCTCCACTTT.